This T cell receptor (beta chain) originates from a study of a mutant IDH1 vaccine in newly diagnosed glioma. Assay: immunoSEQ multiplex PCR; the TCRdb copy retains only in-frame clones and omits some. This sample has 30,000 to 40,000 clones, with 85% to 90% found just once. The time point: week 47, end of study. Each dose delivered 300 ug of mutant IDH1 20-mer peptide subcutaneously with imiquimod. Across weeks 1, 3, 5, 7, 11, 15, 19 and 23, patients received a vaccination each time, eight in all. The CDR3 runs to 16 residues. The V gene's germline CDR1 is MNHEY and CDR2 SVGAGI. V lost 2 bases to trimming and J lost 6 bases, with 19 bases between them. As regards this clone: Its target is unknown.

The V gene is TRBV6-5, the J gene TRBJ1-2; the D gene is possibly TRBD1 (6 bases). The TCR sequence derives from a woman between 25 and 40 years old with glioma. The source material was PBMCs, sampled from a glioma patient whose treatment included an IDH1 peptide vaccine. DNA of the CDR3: TGTGCCAGCAGTTACGTGCCCCGGGACAAAGTCCATGGCTACACCTTC. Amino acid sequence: CASSYVPRDKVHGYTF.